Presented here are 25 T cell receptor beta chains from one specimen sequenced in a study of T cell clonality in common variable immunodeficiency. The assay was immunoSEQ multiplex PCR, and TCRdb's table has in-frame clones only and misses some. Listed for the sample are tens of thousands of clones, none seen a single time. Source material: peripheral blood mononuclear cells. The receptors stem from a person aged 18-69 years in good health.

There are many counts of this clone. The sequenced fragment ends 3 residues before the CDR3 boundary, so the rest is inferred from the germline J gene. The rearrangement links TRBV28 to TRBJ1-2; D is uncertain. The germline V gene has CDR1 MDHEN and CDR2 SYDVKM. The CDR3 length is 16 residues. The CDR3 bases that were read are TGTGCCAGCAGTTACTGGACGGGAGACGGGGAGCGCGGC. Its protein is CASSYWTGDGERG. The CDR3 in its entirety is CASSYWTGDGERGYTF.

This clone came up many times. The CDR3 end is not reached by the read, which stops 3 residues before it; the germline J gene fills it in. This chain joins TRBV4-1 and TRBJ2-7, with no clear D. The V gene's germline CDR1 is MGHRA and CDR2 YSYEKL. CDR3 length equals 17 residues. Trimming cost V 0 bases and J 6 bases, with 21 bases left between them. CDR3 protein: CASSQDPQGWRISEQYF. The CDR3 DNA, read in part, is TGCGCCAGCAGCCAAGACCCCCAAGGTTGGCGGATTAGCGAG.

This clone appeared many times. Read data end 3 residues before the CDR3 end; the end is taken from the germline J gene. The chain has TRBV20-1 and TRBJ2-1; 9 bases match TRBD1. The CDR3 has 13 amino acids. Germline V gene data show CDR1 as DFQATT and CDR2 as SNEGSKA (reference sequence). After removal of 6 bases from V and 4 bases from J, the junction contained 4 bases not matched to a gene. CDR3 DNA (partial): TGCAGTGCGGACGACAGGGGGTACAATGAG. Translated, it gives CSADDRGYNE. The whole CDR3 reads CSADDRGYNEQFF.

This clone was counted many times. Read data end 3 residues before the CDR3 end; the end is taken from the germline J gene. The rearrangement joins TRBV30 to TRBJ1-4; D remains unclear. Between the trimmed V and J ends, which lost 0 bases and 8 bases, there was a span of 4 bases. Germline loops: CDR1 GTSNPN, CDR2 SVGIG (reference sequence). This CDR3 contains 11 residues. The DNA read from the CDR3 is TGTGCCTGGAGTGTACACGAAAAA. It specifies CAWSVHEK. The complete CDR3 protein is CAWSVHEKLFF.

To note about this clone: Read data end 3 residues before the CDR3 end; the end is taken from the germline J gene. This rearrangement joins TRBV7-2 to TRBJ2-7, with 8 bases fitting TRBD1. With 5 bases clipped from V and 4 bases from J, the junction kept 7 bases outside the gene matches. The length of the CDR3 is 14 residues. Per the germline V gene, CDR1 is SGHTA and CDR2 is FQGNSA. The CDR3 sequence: CASSAQGALYEQYF. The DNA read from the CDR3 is TGTGCCAGCAGCGCGCAGGGGGCCTTATACGAG.

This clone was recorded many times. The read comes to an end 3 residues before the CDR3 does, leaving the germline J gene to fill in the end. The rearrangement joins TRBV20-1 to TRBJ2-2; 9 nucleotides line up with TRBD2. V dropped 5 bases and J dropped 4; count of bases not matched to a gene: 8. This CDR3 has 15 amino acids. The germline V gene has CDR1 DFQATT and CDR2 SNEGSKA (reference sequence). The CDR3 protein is CSAGREGRRTGELFF. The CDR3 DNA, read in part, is TGCAGTGCTGGGCGGGAGGGCCGCCGCACCGGGGAG.

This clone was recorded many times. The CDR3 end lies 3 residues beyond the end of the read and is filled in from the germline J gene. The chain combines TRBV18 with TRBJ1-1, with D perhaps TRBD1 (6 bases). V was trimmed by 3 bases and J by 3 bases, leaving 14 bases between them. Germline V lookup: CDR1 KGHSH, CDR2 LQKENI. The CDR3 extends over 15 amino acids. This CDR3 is CASSPPTRGDTEAFF. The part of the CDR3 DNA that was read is TGTGCCAGCTCACCCCCTACCAGGGGAGACACTGAA.

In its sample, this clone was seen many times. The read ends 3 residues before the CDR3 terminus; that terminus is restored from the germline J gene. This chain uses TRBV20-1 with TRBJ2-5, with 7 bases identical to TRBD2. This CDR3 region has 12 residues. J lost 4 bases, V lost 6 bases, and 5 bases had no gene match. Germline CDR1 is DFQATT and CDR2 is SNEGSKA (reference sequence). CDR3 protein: CSAGLERETQYF. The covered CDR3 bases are TGCAGTGCCGGACTAGAACGAGAGACC.

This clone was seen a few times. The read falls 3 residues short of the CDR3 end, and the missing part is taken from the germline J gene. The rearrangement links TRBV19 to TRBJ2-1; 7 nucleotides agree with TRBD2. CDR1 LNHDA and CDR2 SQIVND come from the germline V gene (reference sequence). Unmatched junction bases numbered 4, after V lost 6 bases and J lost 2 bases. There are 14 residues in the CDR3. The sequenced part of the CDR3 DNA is TGTGCCAGTAGCCAGGGACTAACCTACAATGAG. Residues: CASSQGLTYNE. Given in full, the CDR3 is CASSQGLTYNEQFF. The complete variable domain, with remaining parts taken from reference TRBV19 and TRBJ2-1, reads DGGITQSPKYLFRKEGQNVTLSCEQNLNHDAMYWYRQDPGQGLRLIYYSQIVNDFQKGDIAEGYSVSREKKESFPLTVTSAQKNPTAFYLCASSQGLTYNEQFFGPGTRLTVL.

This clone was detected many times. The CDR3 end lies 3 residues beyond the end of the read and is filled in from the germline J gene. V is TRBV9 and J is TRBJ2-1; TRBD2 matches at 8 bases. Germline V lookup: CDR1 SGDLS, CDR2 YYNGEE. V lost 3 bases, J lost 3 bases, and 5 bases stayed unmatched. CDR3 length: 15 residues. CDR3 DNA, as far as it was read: TGTGCCAGCAGCGCCGCCGGGACTAGCTACAATGAG. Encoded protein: CASSAAGTSYNE. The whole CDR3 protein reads CASSAAGTSYNEQFF. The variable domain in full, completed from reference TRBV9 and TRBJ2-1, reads DSGVTQTPKHLITATGQRVTLRCSPRSGDLSVYWYQQSLDQGLQFLIQYYNGEERAKGNILERFSAQQFPDLHSELNLSSLELGDSALYFCASSAAGTSYNEQFFGPGTRLTVL.

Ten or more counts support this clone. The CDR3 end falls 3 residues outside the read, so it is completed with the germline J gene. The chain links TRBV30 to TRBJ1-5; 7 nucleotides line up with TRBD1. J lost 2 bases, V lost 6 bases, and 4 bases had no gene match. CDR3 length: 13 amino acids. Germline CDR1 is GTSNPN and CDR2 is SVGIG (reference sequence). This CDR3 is CACQGERNQPQHF. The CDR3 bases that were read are TGTGCCTGTCAGGGGGAGCGCAATCAGCCC.

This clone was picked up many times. The sequenced CDR3 bases are TGCAGTGCTAGACAGCGTCCTCGACTACAACCCTACGAG. The encoded protein is CSARQRPRLQPYE. The entire CDR3 is CSARQRPRLQPYEQYF. This chain joins TRBV20-1 and TRBJ2-7; a weak D match, TRBD2 (5 bases). Sequencing ends 3 residues short of the CDR3 end; the germline J gene provides the rest. V was shortened by 2 bases and J by 2 bases, with 19 bases between the two germline ends. CDR1 is DFQATT, CDR2 SNEGSKA, per germline (reference sequence). There are 16 residues in the CDR3.

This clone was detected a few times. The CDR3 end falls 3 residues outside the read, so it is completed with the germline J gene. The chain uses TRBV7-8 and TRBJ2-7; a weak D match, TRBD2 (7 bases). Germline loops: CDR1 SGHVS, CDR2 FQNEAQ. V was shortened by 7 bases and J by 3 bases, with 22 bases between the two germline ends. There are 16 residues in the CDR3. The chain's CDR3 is CASTLLGGQLSYEQYF. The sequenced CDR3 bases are TGTGCCAGCACCCTTCTGGGGGGGCAGTTAAGCTACGAG.

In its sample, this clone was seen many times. The CDR3 sequence: CASRLAGGVEQFF. CDR3 DNA (partial): TGTGCCAGCAGACTAGCGGGAGGGGTTGAG. The chain employs TRBV7-9 and TRBJ2-1; TRBD2 matches 13 bases. The sequence runs out 3 residues before the end of the CDR3; the remainder is reconstructed from the germline J gene. V shed 6 bases and J 9 bases; nucleotides not matched to a gene: 2. The CDR3 has 13 amino acids. Germline V gene sequence: CDR1 SEHNR, CDR2 FQNEAQ (reference sequence).

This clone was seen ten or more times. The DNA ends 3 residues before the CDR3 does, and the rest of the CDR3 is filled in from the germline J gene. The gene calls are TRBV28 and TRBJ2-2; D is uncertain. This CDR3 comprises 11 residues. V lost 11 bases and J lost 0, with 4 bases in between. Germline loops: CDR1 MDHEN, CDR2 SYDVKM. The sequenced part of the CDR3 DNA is TGTGCCGACACGAACACCGGGGAG. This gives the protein CADTNTGE. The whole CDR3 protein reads CADTNTGELFF.

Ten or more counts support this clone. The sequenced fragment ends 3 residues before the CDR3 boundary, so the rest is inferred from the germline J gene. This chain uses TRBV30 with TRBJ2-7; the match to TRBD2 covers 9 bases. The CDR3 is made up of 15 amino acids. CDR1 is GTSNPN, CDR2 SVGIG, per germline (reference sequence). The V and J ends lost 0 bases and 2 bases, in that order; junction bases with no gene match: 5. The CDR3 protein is CAWSVASGTTYEQYF. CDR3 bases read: TGTGCCTGGAGTGTAGCTAGCGGGACGACCTACGAG. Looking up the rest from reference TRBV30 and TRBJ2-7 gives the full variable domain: SQTIHQWPATLVQPVGSPLSLECTVEGTSNPNLYWYRQAAGRGLQLLFYSVGIGQISSEVPQNLSASRPQDRQFILSSKKLLLSDSGFYLCAWSVASGTTYEQYFGPGTRLTVT.

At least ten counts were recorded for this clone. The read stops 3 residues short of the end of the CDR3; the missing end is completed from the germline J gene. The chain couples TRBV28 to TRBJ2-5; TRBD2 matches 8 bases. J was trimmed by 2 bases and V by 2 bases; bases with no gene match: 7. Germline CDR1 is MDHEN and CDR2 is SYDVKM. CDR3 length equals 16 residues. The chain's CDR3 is CASSLIVREGQETQYF. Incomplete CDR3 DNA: TGTGCCAGCAGTTTAATTGTACGGGAGGGGCAAGAGACC.

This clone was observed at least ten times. CDR3: CSARRQAPAGELFF. The CDR3 DNA, read in part, is TGCAGTGCTAGAAGACAGGCCCCCGCCGGGGAG. The rearrangement uses TRBV20-1 and TRBJ2-2; the D gene is possibly TRBD1 (6 bases). The read falls 3 residues short of the CDR3 end, and the missing part is taken from the germline J gene. Per germline, CDR1 DFQATT and CDR2 SNEGSKA (reference sequence). This CDR3 has 14 residues. V lost 2 bases and J lost 6, with 13 bases in between.

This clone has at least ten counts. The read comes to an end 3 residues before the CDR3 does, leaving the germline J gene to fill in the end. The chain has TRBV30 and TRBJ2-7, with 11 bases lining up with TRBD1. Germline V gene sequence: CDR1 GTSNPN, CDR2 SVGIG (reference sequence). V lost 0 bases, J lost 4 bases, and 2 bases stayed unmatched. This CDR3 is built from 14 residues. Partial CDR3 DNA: TGTGCCTGGAGTGTTGGGACAGGGGGGTACGAG. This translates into CAWSVGTGGYE. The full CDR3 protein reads CAWSVGTGGYEQYF.

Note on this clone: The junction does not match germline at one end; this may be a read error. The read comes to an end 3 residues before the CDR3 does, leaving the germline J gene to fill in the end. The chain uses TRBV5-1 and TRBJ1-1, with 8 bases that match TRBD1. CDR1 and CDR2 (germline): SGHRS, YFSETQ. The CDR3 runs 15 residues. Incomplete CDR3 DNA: TGCGCCAGCGGCTTTCAGGGGGCGACGAACACTGAA. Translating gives CASGFQGATNTE. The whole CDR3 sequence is CASGFQGATNTEAFF.

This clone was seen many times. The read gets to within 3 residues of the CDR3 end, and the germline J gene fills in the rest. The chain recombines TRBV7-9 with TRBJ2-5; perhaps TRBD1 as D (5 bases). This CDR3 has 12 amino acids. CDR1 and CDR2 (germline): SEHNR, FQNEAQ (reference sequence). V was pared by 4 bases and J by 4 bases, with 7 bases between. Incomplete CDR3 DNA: TGTGCCAGCAGCTCTGGGGCAGAGACC. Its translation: CASSSGAET. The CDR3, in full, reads CASSSGAETQYF.

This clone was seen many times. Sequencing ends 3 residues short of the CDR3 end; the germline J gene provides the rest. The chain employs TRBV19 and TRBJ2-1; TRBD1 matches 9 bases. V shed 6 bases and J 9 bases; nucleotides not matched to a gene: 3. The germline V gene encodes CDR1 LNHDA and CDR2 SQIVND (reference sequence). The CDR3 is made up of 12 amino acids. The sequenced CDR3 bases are TGTGCCAGTAGGGGGACAGGGCTTGAG. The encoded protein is CASRGTGLE. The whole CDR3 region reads CASRGTGLEQFF.

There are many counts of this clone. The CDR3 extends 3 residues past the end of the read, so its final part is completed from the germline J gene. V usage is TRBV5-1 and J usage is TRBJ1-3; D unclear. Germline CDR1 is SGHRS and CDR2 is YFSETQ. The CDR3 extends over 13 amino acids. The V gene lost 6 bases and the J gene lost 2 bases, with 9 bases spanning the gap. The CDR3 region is CASTDTAGNTIYF. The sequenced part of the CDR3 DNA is TGCGCCAGCACAGACACCGCTGGAAACACC.

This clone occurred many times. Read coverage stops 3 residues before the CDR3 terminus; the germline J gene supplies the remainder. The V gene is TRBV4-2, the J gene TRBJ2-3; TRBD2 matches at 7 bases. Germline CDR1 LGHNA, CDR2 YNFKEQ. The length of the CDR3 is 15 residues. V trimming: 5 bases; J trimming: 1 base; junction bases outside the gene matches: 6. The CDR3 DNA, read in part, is TGTGCCAGCAGCGAATCTAGCGGACGCACAGATACG. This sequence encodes CASSESSGRTDT. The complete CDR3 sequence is CASSESSGRTDTQYF.

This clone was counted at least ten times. CDR3: CASSQRQGPYEQYF. The DNA read from the CDR3 is TGCGCCAGCAGCCAGAGACAGGGTCCCTACGAG. The rearrangement joins TRBV4-1 to TRBJ2-7; 7 nucleotides line up with TRBD1. The read is 3 residues too short to cover the CDR3 end, so that end is filled in from the germline J gene. Germline CDR1 reads MGHRA; CDR2 reads YSYEKL. This CDR3 is 14 amino acids long. V lost 3 bases, J lost 2 bases, and 4 bases stayed unmatched.